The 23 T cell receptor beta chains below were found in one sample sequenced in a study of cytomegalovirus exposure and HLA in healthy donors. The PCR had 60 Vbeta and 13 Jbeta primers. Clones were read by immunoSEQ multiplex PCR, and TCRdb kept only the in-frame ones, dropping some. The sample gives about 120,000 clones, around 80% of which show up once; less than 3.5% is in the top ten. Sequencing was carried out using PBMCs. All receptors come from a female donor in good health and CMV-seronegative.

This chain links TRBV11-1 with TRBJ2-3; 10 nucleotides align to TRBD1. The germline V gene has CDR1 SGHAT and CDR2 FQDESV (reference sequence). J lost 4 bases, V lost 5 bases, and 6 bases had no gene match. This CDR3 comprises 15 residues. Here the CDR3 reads CASSPRQGAADTQYF. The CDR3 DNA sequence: TGTGCCAGCAGCCCTCGACAGGGGGCTGCAGATACGCAGTATTTT.

The CDR3: CAWSLQQNTEAFF. CDR3 nucleotides: TGTGCCTGGTCCCTACAGCAGAACACTGAAGCTTTCTTT. The rearrangement links TRBV30 to TRBJ1-1; D remains unclear. The V end was cut by 5 bases, the J end by 1 base, with 11 bases between. This CDR3 is 13 amino acids long. Germline assignment: CDR1 GTSNPN and CDR2 SVGIG (reference sequence).

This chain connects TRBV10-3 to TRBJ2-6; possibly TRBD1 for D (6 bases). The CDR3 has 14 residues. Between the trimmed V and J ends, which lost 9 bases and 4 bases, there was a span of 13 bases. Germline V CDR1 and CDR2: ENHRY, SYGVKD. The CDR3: CAIQGLSGANVLTF. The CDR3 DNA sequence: TGTGCCATTCAGGGGCTCTCGGGGGCCAACGTCCTGACTTTC.

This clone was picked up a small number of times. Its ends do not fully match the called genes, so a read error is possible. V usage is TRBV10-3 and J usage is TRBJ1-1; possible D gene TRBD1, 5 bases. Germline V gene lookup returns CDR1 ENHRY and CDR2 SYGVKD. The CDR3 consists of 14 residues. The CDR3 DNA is TGTGCCATCAGTTCTAGTCCAGGGAACCCTGAAGCTTTCTTT. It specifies CAISSSPGNPEAFF.

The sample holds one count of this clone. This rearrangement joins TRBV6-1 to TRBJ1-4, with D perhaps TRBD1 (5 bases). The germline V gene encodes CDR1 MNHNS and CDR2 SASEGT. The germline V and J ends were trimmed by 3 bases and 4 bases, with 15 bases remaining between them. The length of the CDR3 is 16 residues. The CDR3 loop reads CASSERTGQFNEKLFF. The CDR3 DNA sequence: TGTGCCAGCAGTGAGCGTACAGGACAATTTAATGAAAAACTGTTTTTT.

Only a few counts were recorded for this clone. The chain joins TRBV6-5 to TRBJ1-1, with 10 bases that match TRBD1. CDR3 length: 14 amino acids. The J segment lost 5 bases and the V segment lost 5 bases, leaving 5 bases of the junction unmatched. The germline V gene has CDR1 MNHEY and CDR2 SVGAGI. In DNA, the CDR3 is TGTGCCAGCAGTGTGACAGGGGGCGGGACTGAAGCTTTCTTT. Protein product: CASSVTGGGTEAFF.

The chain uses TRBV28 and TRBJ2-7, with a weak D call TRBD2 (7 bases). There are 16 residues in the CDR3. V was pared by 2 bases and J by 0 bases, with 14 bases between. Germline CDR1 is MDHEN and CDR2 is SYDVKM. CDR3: CASSLGGGASSYEQYF. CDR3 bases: TGTGCCAGCAGTTTAGGTGGGGGGGCGAGCTCCTACGAGCAGTACTTC.

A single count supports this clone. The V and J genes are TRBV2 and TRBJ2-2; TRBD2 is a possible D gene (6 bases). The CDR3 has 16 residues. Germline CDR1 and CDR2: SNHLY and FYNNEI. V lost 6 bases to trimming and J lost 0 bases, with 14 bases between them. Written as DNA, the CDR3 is TGTGCCAGCAGGAGCTGGGGCGGGACGAACACCGGGGAGCTGTTTTTT. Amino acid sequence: CASRSWGGTNTGELFF.

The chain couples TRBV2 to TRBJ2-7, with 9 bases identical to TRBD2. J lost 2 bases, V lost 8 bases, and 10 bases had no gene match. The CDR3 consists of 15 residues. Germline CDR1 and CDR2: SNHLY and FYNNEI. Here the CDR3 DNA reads TGTGCCAGCCAAAAGCTAGCGGGGCAGCCCTACGAGCAGTACTTC. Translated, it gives CASQKLAGQPYEQYF.

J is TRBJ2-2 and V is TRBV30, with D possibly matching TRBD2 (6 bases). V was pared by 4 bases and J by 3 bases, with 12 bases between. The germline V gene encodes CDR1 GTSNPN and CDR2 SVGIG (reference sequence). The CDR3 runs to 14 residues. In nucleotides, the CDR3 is TGTGCCTGGAACCGGGACTCCTACACCGGGGAGCTGTTTTTT. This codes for CAWNRDSYTGELFF. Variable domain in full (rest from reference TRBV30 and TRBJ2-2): SQTIHQWPATLVQPVGSPLSLECTVEGTSNPNLYWYRQAAGRGLQLLFYSVGIGQISSEVPQNLSASRPQDRQFILSSKKLLLSDSGFYLCAWNRDSYTGELFFGEGSRLTVL.

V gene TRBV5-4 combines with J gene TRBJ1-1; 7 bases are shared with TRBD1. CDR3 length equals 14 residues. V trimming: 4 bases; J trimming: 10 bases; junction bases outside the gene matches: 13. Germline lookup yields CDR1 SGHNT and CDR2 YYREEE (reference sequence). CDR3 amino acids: CASSRDRPIMRAFF. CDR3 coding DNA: TGTGCCAGCAGCCGGGACAGACCGATTATGCGAGCTTTCTTT.

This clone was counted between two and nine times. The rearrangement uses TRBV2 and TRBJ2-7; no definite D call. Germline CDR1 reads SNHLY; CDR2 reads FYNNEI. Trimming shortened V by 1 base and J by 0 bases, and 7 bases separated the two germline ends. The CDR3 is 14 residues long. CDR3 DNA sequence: TGTGCCAGCAGTGAAGACACCAGCTCCTACGAGCAGTACTTC. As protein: CASSEDTSSYEQYF. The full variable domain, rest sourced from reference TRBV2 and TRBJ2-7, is EPEVTQTPSHQVTQMGQEVILRCVPISNHLYFYWYRQILGQKVEFLVSFYNNEISEKSEIFDDQFSVERPDGSNFTLKIRSTKLEDSAMYFCASSEDTSSYEQYFGPGTRLTVT.

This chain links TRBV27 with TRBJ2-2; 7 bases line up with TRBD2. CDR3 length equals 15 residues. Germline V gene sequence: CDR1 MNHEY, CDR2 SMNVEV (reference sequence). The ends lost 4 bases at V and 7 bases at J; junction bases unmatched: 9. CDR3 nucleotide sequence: TGTGCCAGCAGTTGGATAGCTACGGGGGGCGGGGAGCTGTTTTTT. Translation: CASSWIATGGGELFF.

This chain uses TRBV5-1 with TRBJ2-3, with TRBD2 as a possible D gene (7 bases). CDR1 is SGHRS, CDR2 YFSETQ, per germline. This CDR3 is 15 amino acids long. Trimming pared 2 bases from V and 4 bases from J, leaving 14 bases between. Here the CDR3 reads CASSLGGGKSDTQYF. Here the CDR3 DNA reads TGCGCCAGCAGCTTAGGGGGGGGCAAGTCAGATACGCAGTATTTT.

The CDR3 DNA follows: TGCGCCAGCAGCTTCGAGGCAGCAGAGACCCAGTACTTC. Protein: CASSFEAAETQYF. V usage is TRBV5-1 and J usage is TRBJ2-5; no clear D gene. The CDR3 is made up of 13 amino acids. Germline V lookup: CDR1 SGHRS, CDR2 YFSETQ. Trimming cost V 2 bases and J 4 bases, with 9 bases left between them.

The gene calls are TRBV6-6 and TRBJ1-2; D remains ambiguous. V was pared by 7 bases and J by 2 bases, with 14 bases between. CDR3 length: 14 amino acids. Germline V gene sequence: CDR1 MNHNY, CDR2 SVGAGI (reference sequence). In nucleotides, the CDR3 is TGTGCCAGCACCGAATCGGGAAACAACTATGGCTACACCTTC. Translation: CASTESGNNYGYTF.

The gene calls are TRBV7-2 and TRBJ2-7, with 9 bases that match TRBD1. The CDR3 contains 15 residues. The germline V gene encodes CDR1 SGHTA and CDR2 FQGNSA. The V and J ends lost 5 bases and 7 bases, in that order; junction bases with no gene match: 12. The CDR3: CASSVAGTGTLEQYF. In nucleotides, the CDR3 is TGTGCCAGCAGCGTGGCCGGGACAGGGACCTTAGAGCAGTACTTC.

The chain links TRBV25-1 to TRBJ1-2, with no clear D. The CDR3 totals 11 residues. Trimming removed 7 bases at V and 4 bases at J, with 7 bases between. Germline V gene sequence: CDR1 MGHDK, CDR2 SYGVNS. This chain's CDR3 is CASTSSYGYTF. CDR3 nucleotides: TGTGCCAGCACGTCCAGCTATGGCTACACCTTC.

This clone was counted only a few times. The CDR3 reads CASRASGNEQFF. For the CDR3, the DNA is TGTGCCAGCAGAGCTAGCGGCAATGAGCAGTTCTTC. The chain has TRBV6-1 and TRBJ2-1, with 7 nucleotides matching TRBD2. Germline V gene lookup returns CDR1 MNHNS and CDR2 SASEGT. The CDR3 consists of 12 residues. V was pared by 6 bases and J by 6 bases, with 2 bases of the junction left unmatched.

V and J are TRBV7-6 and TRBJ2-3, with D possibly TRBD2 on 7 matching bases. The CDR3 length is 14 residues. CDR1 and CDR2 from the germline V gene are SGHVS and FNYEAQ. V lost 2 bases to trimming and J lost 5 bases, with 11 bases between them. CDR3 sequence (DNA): TGTGCCAGCAGCTTATCGGGGGGCATAGATACGCAGTATTTT. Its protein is CASSLSGGIDTQYF.

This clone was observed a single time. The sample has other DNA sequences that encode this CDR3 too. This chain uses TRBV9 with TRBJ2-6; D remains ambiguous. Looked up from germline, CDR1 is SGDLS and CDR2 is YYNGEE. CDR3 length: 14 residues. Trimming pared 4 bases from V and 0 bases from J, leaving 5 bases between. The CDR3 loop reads CASSPSSGANVLTF. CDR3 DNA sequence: TGTGCCAGCAGCCCCAGCTCTGGGGCCAACGTCCTGACTTTC.

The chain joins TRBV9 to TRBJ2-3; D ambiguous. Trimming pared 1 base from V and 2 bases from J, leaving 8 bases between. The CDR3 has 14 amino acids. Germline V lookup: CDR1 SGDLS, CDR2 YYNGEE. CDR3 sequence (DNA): TGTGCCAGCAGCGTATCAGGCAACACAGATACGCAGTATTTT. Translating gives CASSVSGNTDTQYF.

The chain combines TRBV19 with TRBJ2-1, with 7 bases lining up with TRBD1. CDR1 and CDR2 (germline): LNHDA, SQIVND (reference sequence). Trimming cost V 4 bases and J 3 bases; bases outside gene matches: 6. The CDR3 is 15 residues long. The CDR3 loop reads CASSKQGKYYNEQFF. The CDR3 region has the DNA TGTGCCAGTAGTAAACAGGGGAAATACTACAATGAGCAGTTCTTC. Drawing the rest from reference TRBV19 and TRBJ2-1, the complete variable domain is DGGITQSPKYLFRKEGQNVTLSCEQNLNHDAMYWYRQDPGQGLRLIYYSQIVNDFQKGDIAEGYSVSREKKESFPLTVTSAQKNPTAFYLCASSKQGKYYNEQFFGPGTRLTVL.